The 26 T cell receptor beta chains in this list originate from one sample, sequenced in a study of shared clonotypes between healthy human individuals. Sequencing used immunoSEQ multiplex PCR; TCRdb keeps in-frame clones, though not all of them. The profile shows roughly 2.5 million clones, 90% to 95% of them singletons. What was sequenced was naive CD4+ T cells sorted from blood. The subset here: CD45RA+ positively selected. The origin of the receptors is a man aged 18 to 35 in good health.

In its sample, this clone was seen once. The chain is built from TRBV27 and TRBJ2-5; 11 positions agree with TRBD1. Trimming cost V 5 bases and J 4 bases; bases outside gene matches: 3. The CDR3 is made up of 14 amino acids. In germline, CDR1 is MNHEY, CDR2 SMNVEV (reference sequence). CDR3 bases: TGTGCCAGCAGTCCGGACAGGGGGCGAGAGACCCAGTACTTC. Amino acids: CASSPDRGRETQYF.

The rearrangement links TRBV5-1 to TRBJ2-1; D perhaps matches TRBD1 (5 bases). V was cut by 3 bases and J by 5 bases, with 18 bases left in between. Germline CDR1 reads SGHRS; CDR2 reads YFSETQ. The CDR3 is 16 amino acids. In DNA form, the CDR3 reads TGCGCCAGCAGCTCTTTTTTTACAGGATTAAACAATGAGCAGTTCTTC. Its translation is CASSSFFTGLNNEQFF.

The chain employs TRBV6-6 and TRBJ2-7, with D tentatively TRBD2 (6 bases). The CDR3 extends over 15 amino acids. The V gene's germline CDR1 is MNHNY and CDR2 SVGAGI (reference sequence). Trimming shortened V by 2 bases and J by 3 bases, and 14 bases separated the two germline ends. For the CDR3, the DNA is TGTGCCAGCAGTTACGACGGGAGTGGGAACTACGAGCAGTACTTC. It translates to CASSYDGSGNYEQYF.

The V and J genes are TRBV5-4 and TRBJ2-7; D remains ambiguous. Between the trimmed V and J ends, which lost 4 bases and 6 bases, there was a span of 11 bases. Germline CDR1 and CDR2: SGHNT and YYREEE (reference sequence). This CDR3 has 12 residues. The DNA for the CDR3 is TGTGCCAGCAGCCCCCCTGGCGGCGAGCAGTACTTC. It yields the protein CASSPPGGEQYF.

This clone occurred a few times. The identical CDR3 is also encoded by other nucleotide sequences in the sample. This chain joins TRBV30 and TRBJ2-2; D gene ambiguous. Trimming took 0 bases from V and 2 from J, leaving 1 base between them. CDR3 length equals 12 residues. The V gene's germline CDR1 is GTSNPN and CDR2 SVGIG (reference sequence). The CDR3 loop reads CAWSVNTGELFF. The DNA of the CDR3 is TGTGCCTGGAGTGTTAACACCGGGGAGCTGTTTTTT.

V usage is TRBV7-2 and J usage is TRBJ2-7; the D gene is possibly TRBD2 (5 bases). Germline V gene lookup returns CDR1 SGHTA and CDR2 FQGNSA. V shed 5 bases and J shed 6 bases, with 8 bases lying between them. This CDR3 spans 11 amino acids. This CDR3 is CASSPSREQYF. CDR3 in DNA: TGTGCCAGCAGCCCTAGCCGCGAGCAGTACTTC.

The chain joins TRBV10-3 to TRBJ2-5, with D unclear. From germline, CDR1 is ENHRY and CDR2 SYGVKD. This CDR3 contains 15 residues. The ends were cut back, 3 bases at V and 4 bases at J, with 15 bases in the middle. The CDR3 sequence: CAISDPGGGLETQYF. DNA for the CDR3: TGTGCCATCAGTGACCCCGGCGGTGGGTTAGAGACCCAGTACTTC.

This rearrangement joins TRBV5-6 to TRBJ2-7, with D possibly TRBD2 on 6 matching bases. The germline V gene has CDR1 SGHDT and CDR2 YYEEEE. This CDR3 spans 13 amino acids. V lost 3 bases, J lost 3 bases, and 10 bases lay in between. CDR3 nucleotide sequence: TGTGCCAGCAGCTCCACCGGGGGCTACGAGCAGTACTTC. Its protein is CASSSTGGYEQYF.

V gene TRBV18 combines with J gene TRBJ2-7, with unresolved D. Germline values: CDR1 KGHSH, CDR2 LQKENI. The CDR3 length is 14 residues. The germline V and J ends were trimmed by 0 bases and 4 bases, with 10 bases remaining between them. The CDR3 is CASSPPGSRYEQYF. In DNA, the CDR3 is TGTGCCAGCTCACCACCTGGCTCCAGATACGAGCAGTACTTC.

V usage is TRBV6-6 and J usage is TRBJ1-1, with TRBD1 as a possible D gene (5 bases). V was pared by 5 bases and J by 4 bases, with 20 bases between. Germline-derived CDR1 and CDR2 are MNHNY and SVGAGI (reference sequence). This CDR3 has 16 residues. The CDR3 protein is CASSPFIALRGTEAFF. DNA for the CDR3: TGTGCCAGCAGTCCCTTCATCGCACTGAGGGGCACTGAAGCTTTCTTT.

This CDR3 reads CASSLGAGFLNSPLHF. The DNA of the CDR3 is TGTGCCAGCAGCTTAGGGGCAGGATTTCTCAATTCACCCCTCCACTTT. This chain links TRBV11-2 with TRBJ1-6; D call uncertain. CDR1 is SGHAT and CDR2 is FQNNGV in the germline V gene. The CDR3 consists of 16 residues. V lost 1 base and J lost 7, with 14 bases in between. Complete variable domain (other parts from reference TRBV11-2 and TRBJ1-6): EAGVAQSPRYKIIEKRQSVAFWCNPISGHATLYWYQQILGQGPKLLIQFQNNGVVDDSQLPKDRFSAERLKGVDSTLKIQPAKLEDSAVYLCASSLGAGFLNSPLHFGNGTRLTVT.

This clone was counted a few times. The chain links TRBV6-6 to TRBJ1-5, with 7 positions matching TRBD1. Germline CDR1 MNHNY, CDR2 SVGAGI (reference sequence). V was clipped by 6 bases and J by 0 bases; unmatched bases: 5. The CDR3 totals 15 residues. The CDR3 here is CASRTGTDSNQPQHF. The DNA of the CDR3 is TGTGCCAGCAGGACCGGGACAGATAGCAATCAGCCCCAGCATTTT.

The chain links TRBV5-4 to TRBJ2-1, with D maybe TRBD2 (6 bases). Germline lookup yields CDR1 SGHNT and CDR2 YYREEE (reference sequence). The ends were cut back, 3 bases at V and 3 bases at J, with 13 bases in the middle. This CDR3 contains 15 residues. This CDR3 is CASSSAGSNYNEQFF. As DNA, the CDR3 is TGTGCCAGCAGCTCGGCGGGGTCTAACTACAATGAGCAGTTCTTC.

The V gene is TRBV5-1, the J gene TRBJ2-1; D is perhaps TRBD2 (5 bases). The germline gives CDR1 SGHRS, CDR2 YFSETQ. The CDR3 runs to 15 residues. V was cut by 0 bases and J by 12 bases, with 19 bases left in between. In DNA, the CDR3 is TGCGCCAGCAGCTTGGACGGACGGACTCGAGAGGGGCAGTTCTTC. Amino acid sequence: CASSLDGRTREGQFF.

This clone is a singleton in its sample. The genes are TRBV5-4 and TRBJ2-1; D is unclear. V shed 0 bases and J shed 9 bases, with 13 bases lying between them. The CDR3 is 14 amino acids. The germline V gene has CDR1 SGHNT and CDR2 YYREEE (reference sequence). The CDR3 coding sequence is TGTGCCAGCAGCTTGGCTATCCGTCCGGTTGAGCAGTTCTTC. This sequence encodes CASSLAIRPVEQFF.

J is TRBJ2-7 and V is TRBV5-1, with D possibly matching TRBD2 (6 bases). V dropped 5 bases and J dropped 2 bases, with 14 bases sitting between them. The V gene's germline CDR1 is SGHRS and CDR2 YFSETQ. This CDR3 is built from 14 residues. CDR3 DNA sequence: TGCGCCAGCAGTCCTGACTCGGGAGCCTACGAGCAGTACTTC. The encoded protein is CASSPDSGAYEQYF.

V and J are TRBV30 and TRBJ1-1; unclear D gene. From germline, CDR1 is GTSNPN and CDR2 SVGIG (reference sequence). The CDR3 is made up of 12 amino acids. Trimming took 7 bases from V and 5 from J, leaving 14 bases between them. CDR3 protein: CASRVPRTEAFF. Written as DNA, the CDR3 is TGTGCCTCAAGGGTGCCGAGGACTGAAGCTTTCTTT.

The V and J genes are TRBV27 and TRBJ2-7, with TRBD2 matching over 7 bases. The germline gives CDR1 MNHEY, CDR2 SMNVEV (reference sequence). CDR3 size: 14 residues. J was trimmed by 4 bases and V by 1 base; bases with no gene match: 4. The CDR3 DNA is TGTGCCAGCAGTTTATATCCGGGAGGTTACGAGCAGTACTTC. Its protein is CASSLYPGGYEQYF.

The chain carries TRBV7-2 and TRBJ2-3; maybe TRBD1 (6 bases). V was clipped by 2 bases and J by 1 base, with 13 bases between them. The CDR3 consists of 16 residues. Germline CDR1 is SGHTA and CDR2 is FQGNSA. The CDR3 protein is CASSLSTGLGTDTQYF. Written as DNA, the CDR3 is TGTGCCAGCAGCTTAAGTACAGGGTTGGGCACAGATACGCAGTATTTT.

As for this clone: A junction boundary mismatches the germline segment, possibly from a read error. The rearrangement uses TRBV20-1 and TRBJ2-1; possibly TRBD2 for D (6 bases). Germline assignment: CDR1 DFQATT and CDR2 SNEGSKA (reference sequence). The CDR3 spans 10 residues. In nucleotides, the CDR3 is TGCAGTACTAGCAGGGATCAGCAGTTCTTC. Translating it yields CSTSRDQQFF.

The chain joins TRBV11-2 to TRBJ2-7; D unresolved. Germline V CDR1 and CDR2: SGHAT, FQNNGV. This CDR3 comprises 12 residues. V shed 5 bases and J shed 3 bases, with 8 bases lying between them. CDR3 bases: TGTGCCAGCAGCCCAAGCCTCTACGAGCAGTACTTC. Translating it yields CASSPSLYEQYF.

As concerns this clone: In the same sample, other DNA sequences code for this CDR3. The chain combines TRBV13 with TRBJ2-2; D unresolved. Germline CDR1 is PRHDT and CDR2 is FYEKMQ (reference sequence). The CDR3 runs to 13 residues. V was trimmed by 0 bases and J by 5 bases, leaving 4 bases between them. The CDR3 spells CASSLGVTGELFF. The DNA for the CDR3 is TGTGCCAGCAGCTTAGGAGTTACCGGGGAGCTGTTTTTT.

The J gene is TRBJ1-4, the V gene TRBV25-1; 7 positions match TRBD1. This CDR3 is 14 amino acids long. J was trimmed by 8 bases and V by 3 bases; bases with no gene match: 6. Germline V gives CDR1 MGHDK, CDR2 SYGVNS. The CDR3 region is CASSEVRGNEKLFF. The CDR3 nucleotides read TGTGCCAGCAGTGAGGTCAGGGGGAACGAAAAACTGTTTTTT.

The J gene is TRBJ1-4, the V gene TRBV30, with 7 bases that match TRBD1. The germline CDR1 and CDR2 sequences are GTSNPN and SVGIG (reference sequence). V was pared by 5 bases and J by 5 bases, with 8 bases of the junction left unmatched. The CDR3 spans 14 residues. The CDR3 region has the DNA TGTGCCTGGGACGGAGGACAGGAGAATGAAAAACTGTTTTTT. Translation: CAWDGGQENEKLFF.

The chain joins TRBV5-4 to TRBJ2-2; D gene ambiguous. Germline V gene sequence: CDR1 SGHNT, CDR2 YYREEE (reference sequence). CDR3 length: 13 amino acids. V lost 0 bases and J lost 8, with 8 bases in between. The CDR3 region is CASSLANAGELFF. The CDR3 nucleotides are TGTGCCAGCAGCTTGGCAAACGCTGGGGAGCTGTTTTTT.

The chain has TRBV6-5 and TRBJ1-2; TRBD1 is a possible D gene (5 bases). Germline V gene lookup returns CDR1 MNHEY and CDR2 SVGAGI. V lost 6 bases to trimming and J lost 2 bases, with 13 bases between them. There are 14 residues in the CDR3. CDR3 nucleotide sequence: TGTGCCAGCAGCGTACCCAGGGAGAACTATGGCTACACCTTC. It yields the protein CASSVPRENYGYTF.